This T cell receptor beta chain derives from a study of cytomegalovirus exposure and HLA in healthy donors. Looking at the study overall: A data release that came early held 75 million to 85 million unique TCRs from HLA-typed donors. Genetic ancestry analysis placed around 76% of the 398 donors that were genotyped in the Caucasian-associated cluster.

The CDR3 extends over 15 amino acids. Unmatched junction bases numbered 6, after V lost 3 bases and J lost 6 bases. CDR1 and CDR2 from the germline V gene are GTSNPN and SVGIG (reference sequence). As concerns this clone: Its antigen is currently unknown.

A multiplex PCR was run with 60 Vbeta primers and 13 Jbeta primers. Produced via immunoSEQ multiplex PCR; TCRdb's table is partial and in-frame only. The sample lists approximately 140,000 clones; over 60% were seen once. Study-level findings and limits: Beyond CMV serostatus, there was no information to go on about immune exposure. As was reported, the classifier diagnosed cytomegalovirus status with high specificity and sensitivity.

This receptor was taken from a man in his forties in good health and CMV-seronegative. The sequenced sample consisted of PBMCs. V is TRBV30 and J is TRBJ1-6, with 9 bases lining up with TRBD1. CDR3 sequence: CAWSSGTGLNSPLHF. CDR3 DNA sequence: TGTGCCTGGAGCTCCGGGACAGGGCTTAATTCACCCCTCCACTTT.